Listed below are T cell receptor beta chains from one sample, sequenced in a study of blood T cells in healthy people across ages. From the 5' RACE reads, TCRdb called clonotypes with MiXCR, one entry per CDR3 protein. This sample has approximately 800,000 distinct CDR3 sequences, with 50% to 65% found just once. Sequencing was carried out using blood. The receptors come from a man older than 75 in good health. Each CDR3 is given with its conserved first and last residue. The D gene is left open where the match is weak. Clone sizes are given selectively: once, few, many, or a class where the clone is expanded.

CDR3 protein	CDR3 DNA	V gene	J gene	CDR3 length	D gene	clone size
CASSYSTGGEQYF	TGTGCCAGCAGTTACTCGACCGGAGGGGAGCAGTACTTC	TRBV6-6	TRBJ2-7	13	NA	NA
CASSRPVQGQHF	TGTGCCAGCAGTCGCCCGGTCCAGGGCCAGCATTTT	TRBV28	TRBJ1-5	12	NA	NA
CASGSGLAGPYEQYF	TGTGCCAGCGGATCGGGACTAGCGGGACCCTACGAGCAGTACTTC	TRBV6-2/TRBV6-3	TRBJ2-7	15	TRBD2	NA
CASLSNTRPLPYAYF	TGTGCCAGCCTGTCAAATACCAGACCCCTACCGTACGCGTATTTT	TRBV27	TRBJ2-3	15	NA	NA
CSARTGSSSYNEQFF	TGCAGTGCTCGAACGGGGTCGAGCTCCTACAATGAGCAGTTCTTC	TRBV20-1	TRBJ2-1	15	NA	NA
CSARRRDRGENEQYF	TGCAGTGCTAGACGAAGGGACAGGGGTGAGAATGAGCAGTACTTC	TRBV20-1	TRBJ2-7	15	TRBD1	NA
CASSQGGGFYEQYF	TGTGCCAGCAGCCAAGGGGGGGGCTTCTACGAGCAGTACTTC	TRBV3-1	TRBJ2-7	14	NA	few
CASSLMGLAGEQYF	TGTGCCAGCAGTCTAATGGGACTAGCGGGGGAGCAGTACTTC	TRBV27	TRBJ2-7	14	TRBD2	NA
CASKSLTGDYEQYF	TGCGCCAGCAAGAGCTTGACAGGGGACTACGAGCAGTACTTC	TRBV4-1	TRBJ2-7	14	TRBD1	NA
CATSKLAGWSVQYF	TGTGCCACCAGCAAACTAGCGGGATGGTCGGTGCAGTACTTC	TRBV15	TRBJ2-5	14	TRBD2	once
CASSEKQGARAFF	TGTGCCAGCAGCGAAAAACAGGGGGCTAGGGCTTTCTTT	TRBV6-1	TRBJ1-1	13	TRBD1	once
CASSASGSADTQYF	TGTGCCAGCAGTGCTAGCGGGAGTGCAGATACGCAGTATTTT	TRBV28	TRBJ2-3	14	TRBD2	NA
CASSDRGAIGANVLTF	TGTGCCAGCAGTGACAGGGGGGCTATTGGGGCCAACGTCCTGACTTTC	TRBV2	TRBJ2-6	16	NA	NA
CSARPLAGGNEQFF	TGCAGTGCTAGACCACTAGCGGGAGGGAATGAGCAGTTCTTC	TRBV20-1	TRBJ2-1	14	TRBD2	NA
CASSQHAGGYTF	TGTGCCAGCAGCCAACACGCGGGAGGCTACACCTTC	TRBV11-2	TRBJ1-2	12	NA	NA